Presented here are 16 T cell receptor beta chains from one specimen sequenced in a study of molecular identifiers for immune sequencing clone quantification. One entry per CDR3 protein results from TCRdb running MiXCR on the PCR reads. The sample contains approximately 550,000 distinct CDR3 sequences, 25% of which appear only once. Sequencing was carried out using naive CD8+ T cells from blood, with Jurkat cell RNA spiked in. Subset here: FACS-sorted CD8+CD4-CCR7+CD45RA+ naive T cells. Source of these receptors: a human donor in good health. Some libraries in this study had Jurkat cell RNA spiked in.

This chain links TRBV15 with TRBJ1-3; TRBD1 aligns across 7 bases. Germline V CDR1 and CDR2: LNHNV, YYDKDF (reference sequence). After removal of 1 base from V and 4 bases from J, the junction contained 13 bases not matched to a gene. The CDR3 is 18 amino acids. DNA of the CDR3: TGTGCCACCAGCAGAGGAATATCCGGGACAGCATACGGAAACACCATATATTTT. Its protein is CATSRGISGTAYGNTIYF.

V usage is TRBV4-2 and J usage is TRBJ2-5; 7 positions agree with TRBD2. Looked up from germline, CDR1 is LGHNA and CDR2 is YNFKEQ. The CDR3 spans 17 residues. Trimming took 0 bases from V and 7 from J; bases not matched to a gene: 14. CDR3 amino acids: CASSQDYSPGGEGTQYF. DNA of the CDR3: TGTGCCAGCAGCCAAGATTATAGCCCGGGAGGTGAAGGGACCCAGTACTTC.

A few counts support this clonotype. For the CDR3, the DNA is TGTGCCAGCAGCCCCACCGGACTAGCGGGAGTTTACGAGCAGTACTTC. This translates into CASSPTGLAGVYEQYF. The rearrangement links TRBV3-1 to TRBJ2-7; TRBD2 matches 13 bases. V lost 4 bases to trimming and J lost 4 bases; unmatched junction nucleotides: 7. This CDR3 is built from 16 residues. The V gene's germline CDR1 is LGHDT and CDR2 YNNKEL (reference sequence).

As regards this clonotype: One junction end does not reproduce the germline sequence, and a read error may be involved. The CDR3 loop is CASSLVGGTPRNQEPQYF. In DNA form, the CDR3 reads TGCGCCAGCAGCTTGGTGGGGGGGACCCCCCGAAATCAAGAGCCCCAGTACTTC. The chain combines TRBV5-1 with TRBJ2-5, with 7 bases that match TRBD2. The CDR3 length is 18 residues. The germline V gene encodes CDR1 SGHRS and CDR2 YFSETQ.

This clonotype was counted many times. The V and J genes are TRBV2 and TRBJ2-3; tentative D call: TRBD1 (5 bases). The CDR3 spans 16 residues. CDR1 and CDR2 (germline): SNHLY, FYNNEI. Trimming removed 1 base from V and 4 bases from J, with 15 bases in between. The DNA of the CDR3 is TGTGCCAGCAGTGAAGGGGTTGCAGGGTTTGCAGATACGCAGTATTTT. As protein: CASSEGVAGFADTQYF.

This clonotype was seen more than once but under ten times. This sequence joins TRBV19 and TRBJ2-3; tentative D call: TRBD1 (5 bases). V lost 8 bases and J 4 bases, leaving 13 bases between the germline ends. This CDR3 spans 13 amino acids. Germline CDR1 LNHDA, CDR2 SQIVND (reference sequence). The DNA for the CDR3 is TGTGCCAGTTCGCAGGGTGTACCAGATACGCAGTATTTT. This translates into CASSQGVPDTQYF.

The table lists this clonotype with a few counts. The chain joins TRBV30 to TRBJ2-4; 8 bases align to TRBD1. CDR1 and CDR2 (germline): GTSNPN, SVGIG (reference sequence). The V gene end was trimmed by 4 bases and the J gene end by 8 bases; junction bases not matched to a gene: 7. This CDR3 region has 13 residues. The CDR3 DNA is TGTGCCTGGAACGGTCAGGGGGCTGACATTCAGTACTTC. It encodes CAWNGQGADIQYF.

This clonotype was counted only a few times. The chain links TRBV2 to TRBJ1-1; D remains unclear. Germline loops: CDR1 SNHLY, CDR2 FYNNEI. The CDR3 is 16 amino acids. Trimming stripped 3 bases from V and 1 base from J, with 15 bases between. CDR3 sequence (DNA): TGTGCCAGCAGTGATCCCAGCTACCCCTGGAACACTGAAGCTTTCTTT. It codes for CASSDPSYPWNTEAFF. Full variable domain (outside the CDR3, taken from reference TRBV2 and TRBJ1-1): EPEVTQTPSHQVTQMGQEVILRCVPISNHLYFYWYRQILGQKVEFLVSFYNNEISEKSEIFDDQFSVERPDGSNFTLKIRSTKLEDSAMYFCASSDPSYPWNTEAFFGQGTRLTVV.

The chain combines TRBV27 with TRBJ2-2, with 7 bases lining up with TRBD1. The length of the CDR3 is 16 residues. V lost 3 bases and J lost 5; bases outside the gene matches: 9. Germline V CDR1 and CDR2: MNHEY, SMNVEV (reference sequence). CDR3: CASSFSGTAMTGELFF. CDR3 bases: TGTGCCAGCAGTTTCTCCGGGACAGCGATGACCGGGGAGCTGTTTTTT.

This clonotype has only a few counts. The gene calls are TRBV30 and TRBJ1-1; D not certain. Germline V gives CDR1 GTSNPN, CDR2 SVGIG (reference sequence). V lost 2 bases and J lost 0, with 10 bases in between. The CDR3 spans 14 residues. The CDR3 here is CAWSLLGMNTEAFF. In DNA form, the CDR3 reads TGTGCCTGGAGTCTTTTGGGGATGAACACTGAAGCTTTCTTT.

Note on this clonotype: A read error may be the cause here, since a much bigger clone is one base away. The chain couples TRBV4-1 to TRBJ2-7; 9 bases map to TRBD1. From germline, CDR1 is MGHRA and CDR2 YSYEKL. The CDR3 extends over 14 amino acids. The CDR3 reads CASSFRDRVYKQYF. The CDR3 region has the DNA TGCGCCAGCAGCTTCCGGGACAGGGTCTACAAGCAGTACTTC.

This clonotype was recorded many times. This chain joins TRBV12-3 or TRBV12-4 and TRBJ2-3, with D perhaps matching TRBD2 (5 bases). V shed 2 bases and J shed 1 base, with 7 bases lying between them. The CDR3 has 14 residues. In DNA form, the CDR3 reads TGTGCCAGCAGTTTAATTAGCGGCACAGATACGCAGTATTTT. This codes for CASSLISGTDTQYF.

This clonotype was seen at least ten times. The V call is TRBV14, the J call TRBJ2-7; TRBD2 matches at 10 bases. From germline, CDR1 is SGHDN and CDR2 FVKESK. The length of the CDR3 is 15 residues. J lost 4 bases, V lost 1 base, and 4 bases had no gene match. The chain's CDR3 is CASSQGASGSYEQYF. The CDR3 coding sequence is TGTGCCAGCAGCCAAGGGGCTAGCGGGAGTTACGAGCAGTACTTC.

The rearrangement uses TRBV7-9 and TRBJ2-7; TRBD2 agrees at 7 bases. CDR3 length: 15 residues. The junction had 9 bases not matched to a gene; V was cut back by 5 bases and J by 2 bases. Germline CDR1 reads SEHNR; CDR2 reads FQNEAQ (reference sequence). The CDR3 DNA reads TGTGCCAGCAGCCCCGTGGGTGGGGGGGCCTACGAGCAGTACTTC. Its protein is CASSPVGGGAYEQYF.

This clonotype was detected a few times. The chain links TRBV20-1 to TRBJ1-5; D is unresolved. Trimming removed 3 bases from V and 0 bases from J, with 12 bases in between. The length of the CDR3 is 15 residues. Germline V gene lookup returns CDR1 DFQATT and CDR2 SNEGSKA (reference sequence). CDR3 residues: CSARRETLSNQPQHF. CDR3 bases: TGCAGTGCTAGGCGTGAGACACTTAGCAATCAGCCCCAGCATTTT.

About this clonotype itself: One base away lies a much larger clone, so this may be a sequencing read error. The CDR3 here is CASSQEAGTELAGELFF. As DNA, the CDR3 is TGCGCCAGCAGCCAAGAGGCCGGGACAGAGCTCGCCGGGGAGCTGTTTTTT. The J gene is TRBJ2-2, the V gene TRBV4-1; 7 bases agree with TRBD1. V dropped 0 bases and J dropped 6; count of bases not matched to a gene: 10. Germline CDR1 reads MGHRA; CDR2 reads YSYEKL. The CDR3 spans 17 residues.